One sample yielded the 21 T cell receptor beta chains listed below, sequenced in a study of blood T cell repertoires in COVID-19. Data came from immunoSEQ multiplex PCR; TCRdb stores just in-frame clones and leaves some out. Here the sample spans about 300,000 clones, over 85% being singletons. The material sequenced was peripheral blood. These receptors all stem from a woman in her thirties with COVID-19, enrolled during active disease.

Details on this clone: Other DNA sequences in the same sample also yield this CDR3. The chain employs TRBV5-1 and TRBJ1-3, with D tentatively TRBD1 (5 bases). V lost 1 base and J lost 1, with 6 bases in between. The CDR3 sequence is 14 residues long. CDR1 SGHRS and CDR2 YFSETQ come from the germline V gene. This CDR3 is CASSLRGSGNTIYF. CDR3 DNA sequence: TGCGCCAGCAGCTTGAGGGGATCTGGAAACACCATATATTTT.

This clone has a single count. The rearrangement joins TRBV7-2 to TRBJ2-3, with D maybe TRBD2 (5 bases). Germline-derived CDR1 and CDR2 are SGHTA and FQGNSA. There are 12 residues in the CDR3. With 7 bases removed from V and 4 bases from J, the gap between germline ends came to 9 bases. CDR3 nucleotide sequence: TGTGCCAGCAAAAACGGGGCAGATACGCAGTATTTT. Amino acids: CASKNGADTQYF.

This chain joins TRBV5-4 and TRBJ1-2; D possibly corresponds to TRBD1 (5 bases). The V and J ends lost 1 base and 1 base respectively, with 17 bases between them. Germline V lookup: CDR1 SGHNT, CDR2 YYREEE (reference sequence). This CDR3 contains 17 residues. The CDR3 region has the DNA TGTGCCAGCAGCTTGTTACCCTTGGGAGGGGTTAACTATGGCTACACCTTC. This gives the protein CASSLLPLGGVNYGYTF.

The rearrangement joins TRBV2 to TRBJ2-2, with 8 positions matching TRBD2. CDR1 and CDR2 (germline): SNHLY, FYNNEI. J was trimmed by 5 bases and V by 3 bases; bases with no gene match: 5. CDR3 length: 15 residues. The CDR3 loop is CASSDGGGGTGELFF. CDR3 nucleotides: TGTGCCAGCAGTGACGGTGGCGGGGGGACCGGGGAGCTGTTTTTT.

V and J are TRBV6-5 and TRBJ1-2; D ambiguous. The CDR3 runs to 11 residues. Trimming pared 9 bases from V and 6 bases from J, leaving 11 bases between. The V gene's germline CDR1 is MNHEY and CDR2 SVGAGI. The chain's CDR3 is CASIGEDGYTF. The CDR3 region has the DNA TGTGCCAGTATCGGGGAGGATGGCTACACCTTC.

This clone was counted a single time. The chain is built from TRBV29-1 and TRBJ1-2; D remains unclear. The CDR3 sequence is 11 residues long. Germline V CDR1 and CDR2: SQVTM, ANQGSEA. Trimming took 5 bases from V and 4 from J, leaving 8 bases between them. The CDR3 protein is CSVRSRYGYTF. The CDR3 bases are TGCAGCGTTCGCAGTCGCTATGGCTACACCTTC.

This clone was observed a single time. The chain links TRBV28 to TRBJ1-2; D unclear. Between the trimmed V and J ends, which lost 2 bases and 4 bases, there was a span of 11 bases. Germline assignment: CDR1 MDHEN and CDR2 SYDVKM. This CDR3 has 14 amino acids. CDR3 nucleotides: TGTGCCAGCAGTTTAAGTCCGCCCGGCTATGGCTACACCTTC. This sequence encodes CASSLSPPGYGYTF.

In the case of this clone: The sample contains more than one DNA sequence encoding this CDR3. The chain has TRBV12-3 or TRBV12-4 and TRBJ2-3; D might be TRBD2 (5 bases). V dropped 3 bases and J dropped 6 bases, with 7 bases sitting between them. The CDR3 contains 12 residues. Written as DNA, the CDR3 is TGTGCCAGCAGTTTTACGGGGGATACGCAGTATTTT. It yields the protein CASSFTGDTQYF.

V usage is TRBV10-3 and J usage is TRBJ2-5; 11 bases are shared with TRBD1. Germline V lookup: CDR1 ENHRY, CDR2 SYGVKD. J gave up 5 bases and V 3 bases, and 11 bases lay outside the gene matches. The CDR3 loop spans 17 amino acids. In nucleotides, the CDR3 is TGTGCCATCAGTGACACCGGACAGGGGGCGGTCCGGGAGACCCAGTACTTC. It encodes CAISDTGQGAVRETQYF.

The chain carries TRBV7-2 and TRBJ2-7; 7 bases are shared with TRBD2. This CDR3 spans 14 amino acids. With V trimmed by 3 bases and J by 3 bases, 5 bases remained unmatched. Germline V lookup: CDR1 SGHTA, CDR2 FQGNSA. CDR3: CASSFPGGVYEQYF. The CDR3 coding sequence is TGTGCCAGCAGCTTCCCTGGGGGGGTCTACGAGCAGTACTTC.

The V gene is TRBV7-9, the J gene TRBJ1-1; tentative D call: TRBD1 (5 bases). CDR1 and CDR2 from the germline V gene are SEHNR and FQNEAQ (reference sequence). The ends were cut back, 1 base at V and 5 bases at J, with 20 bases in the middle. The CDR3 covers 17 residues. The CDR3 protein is CASSLGLGATKGTEAFF. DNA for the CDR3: TGTGCCAGCAGCTTAGGGTTAGGTGCTACAAAGGGGACTGAAGCTTTCTTT.

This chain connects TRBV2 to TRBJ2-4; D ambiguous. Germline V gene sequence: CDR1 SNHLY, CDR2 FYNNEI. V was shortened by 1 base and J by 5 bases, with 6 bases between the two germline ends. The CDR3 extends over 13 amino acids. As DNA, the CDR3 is TGTGCCAGCAGTGAAGAGAGTGAAAACATTCAGTACTTC. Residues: CASSEESENIQYF. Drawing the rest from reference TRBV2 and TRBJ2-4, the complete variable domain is EPEVTQTPSHQVTQMGQEVILRCVPISNHLYFYWYRQILGQKVEFLVSFYNNEISEKSEIFDDQFSVERPDGSNFTLKIRSTKLEDSAMYFCASSEESENIQYFGAGTRLSVL.

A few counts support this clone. The CDR3 spells CASSLSGDPYEQYV. The CDR3, as DNA: TGCGCCAGCAGCTTGAGCGGCGATCCCTACGAGCAGTACGTC. The chain uses TRBV5-1 and TRBJ2-7; D might be TRBD2 (5 bases). Trimming removed 1 base from V and 2 bases from J, with 10 bases in between. Germline loops: CDR1 SGHRS, CDR2 YFSETQ. The CDR3 is 14 amino acids.

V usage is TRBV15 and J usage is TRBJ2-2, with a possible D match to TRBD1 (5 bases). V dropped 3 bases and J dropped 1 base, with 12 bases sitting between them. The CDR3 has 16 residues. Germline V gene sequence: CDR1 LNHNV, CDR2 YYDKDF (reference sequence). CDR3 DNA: TGTGCCACCAGCAGTAGGAAGGGGCAGAACACCGGGGAGCTGTTTTTT. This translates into CATSSRKGQNTGELFF.

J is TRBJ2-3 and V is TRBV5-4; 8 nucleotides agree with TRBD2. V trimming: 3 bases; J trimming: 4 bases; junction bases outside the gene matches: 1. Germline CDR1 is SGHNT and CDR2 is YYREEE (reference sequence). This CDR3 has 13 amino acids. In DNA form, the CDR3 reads TGTGCCAGCAGCTCGCGGGGGGCAGATACGCAGTATTTT. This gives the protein CASSSRGADTQYF.

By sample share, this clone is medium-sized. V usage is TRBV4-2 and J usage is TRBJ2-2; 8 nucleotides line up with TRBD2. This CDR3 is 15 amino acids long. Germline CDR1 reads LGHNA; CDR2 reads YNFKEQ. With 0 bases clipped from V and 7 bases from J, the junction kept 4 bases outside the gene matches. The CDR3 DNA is TGTGCCAGCAGCCAAGAAGAGCGGGGGAGCGGGGAGCTGTTTTTT. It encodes CASSQEERGSGELFF.

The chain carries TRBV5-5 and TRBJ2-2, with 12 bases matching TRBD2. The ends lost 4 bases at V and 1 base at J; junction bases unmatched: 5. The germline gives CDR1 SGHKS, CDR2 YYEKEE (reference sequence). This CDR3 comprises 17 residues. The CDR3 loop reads CASSPPGLAGNTGELFF. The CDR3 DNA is TGTGCCAGCAGCCCACCGGGACTAGCGGGGAACACCGGGGAGCTGTTTTTT.

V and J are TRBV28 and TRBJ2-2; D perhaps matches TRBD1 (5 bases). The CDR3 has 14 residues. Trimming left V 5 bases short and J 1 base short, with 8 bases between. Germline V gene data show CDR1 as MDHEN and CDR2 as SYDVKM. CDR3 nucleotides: TGTGCCAGCAGTATCGGACAGAACACCGGGGAGCTGTTTTTT. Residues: CASSIGQNTGELFF.

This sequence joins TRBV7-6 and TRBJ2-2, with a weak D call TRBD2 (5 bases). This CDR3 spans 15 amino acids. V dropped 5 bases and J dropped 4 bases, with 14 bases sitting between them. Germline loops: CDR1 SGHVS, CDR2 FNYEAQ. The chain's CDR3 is CASSTEPGITGELFF. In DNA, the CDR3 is TGTGCCAGCAGCACAGAACCGGGGATCACCGGGGAGCTGTTTTTT.

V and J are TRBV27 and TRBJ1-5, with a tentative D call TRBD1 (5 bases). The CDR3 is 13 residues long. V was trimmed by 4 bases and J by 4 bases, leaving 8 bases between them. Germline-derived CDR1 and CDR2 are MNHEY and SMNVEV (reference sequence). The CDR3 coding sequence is TGTGCCAGCAGTTGGGGGGTTAATCAGCCCCAGCATTTT. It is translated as CASSWGVNQPQHF.

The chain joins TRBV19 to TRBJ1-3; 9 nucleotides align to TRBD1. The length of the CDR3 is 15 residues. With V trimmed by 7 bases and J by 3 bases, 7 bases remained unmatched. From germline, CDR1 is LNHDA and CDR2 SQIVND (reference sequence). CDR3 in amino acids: CASNPGQGFGNTIYF. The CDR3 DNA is TGTGCCAGTAACCCCGGACAGGGGTTTGGAAACACCATATATTTT.